The 8 T cell receptor beta chains below were found in one sample sequenced in a study of blood T cells in healthy people across ages. With a J-beta primer mix and a sample-barcoded 5' primer, a second PCR ran 7 to 11 cycles. MiXCR was run by TCRdb on the 5' RACE reads, yielding one entry per CDR3 protein. Of 800,000 to 950,000 distinct CDR3 sequences listed, roughly 48% are singletons. The specimen was blood. All receptors derive from a young man in good health.

This clonotype was seen more than once but under ten times. The rearrangement joins TRBV4-1 to TRBJ2-5, with a tentative D call TRBD2 (5 bases). V gave up 0 bases and J gave up 5 bases, with 16 bases separating them. This CDR3 spans 16 amino acids. Germline-derived CDR1 and CDR2 are MGHRA and YSYEKL. Here the CDR3 reads CASSQEGGFFGETQYF. The DNA of the CDR3 is TGCGCCAGCAGCCAAGAAGGCGGGTTTTTCGGGGAGACCCAGTACTTC.

This chain connects TRBV6-6 to TRBJ2-7; no definite D call. The ends were cut back, 7 bases at V and 2 bases at J, with 15 bases in the middle. Germline-derived CDR1 and CDR2 are MNHNY and SVGAGI (reference sequence). CDR3 length: 14 residues. CDR3 coding DNA: TGTGCCAGCACCCTAGGAGTTTCGCCCTACGAGCAGTACTTC. Amino acid sequence: CASTLGVSPYEQYF.

The chain couples TRBV27 to TRBJ1-5; D possibly corresponds to TRBD1 (5 bases). This CDR3 spans 17 amino acids. Trimming removed 5 bases from V and 0 bases from J, with 17 bases in between. Germline V gene data show CDR1 as MNHEY and CDR2 as SMNVEV (reference sequence). The CDR3 bases are TGTGCCAGCAGTAGCCGACAGACGTATCATAGCAATCAGCCCCAGCATTTT. Protein sequence: CASSSRQTYHSNQPQHF.

V and J are TRBV6-2 or TRBV6-3 and TRBJ2-3; D gene unclear. Germline lookup yields CDR1 MNHEY and CDR2 SVGEGT. Deletions cut 2 bases from V and 3 bases from J, with 12 bases between. The CDR3 sequence is 15 residues long. CDR3 DNA: TGTGCCAGCAGTTACAGAAGTATGGGGACAGATACGCAGTATTTT. Translating it yields CASSYRSMGTDTQYF.

Turning to this clonotype: The junction departs from the called germline gene at one end, perhaps through a read error. The chain combines TRBV12-3 or TRBV12-4 with TRBJ1-2; weak D call: TRBD1 (5 bases). The CDR3 is made up of 13 amino acids. This CDR3 reads CTSSSGSNYGYTF. CDR3 in DNA: TGTACCAGCAGTTCAGGGTCTAACTATGGCTACACCTTC.

The rearrangement joins TRBV6-5 to TRBJ2-3; D uncertain. V lost 2 bases to trimming and J lost 2 bases, with 5 bases between them. CDR1 is MNHEY and CDR2 is SVGAGI in the germline V gene. The CDR3 is 13 residues long. The DNA of the CDR3 is TGTGCCAGCAGTTACAGATTCACAGATACGCAGTATTTT. This encodes CASSYRFTDTQYF.

The chain recombines TRBV18 with TRBJ1-6; 7 nucleotides line up with TRBD1. This CDR3 is built from 17 residues. CDR1 and CDR2 from the germline V gene are KGHSH and LQKENI. V shed 4 bases, J shed 3 bases, and the junction held 9 bases outside the gene matches. In DNA, the CDR3 is TGTGCCAGCTCACGAAACCAGGGGGGTGGCTATAATTCACCCCTCCACTTT. The encoded protein is CASSRNQGGGYNSPLHF.

CDR3 sequence (DNA): TGCAGCGTTGTAGGAGACTACGCCTACAATGAGCAGTTCTTC. The encoded protein is CSVVGDYAYNEQFF. This chain links TRBV29-1 with TRBJ2-1; tentative D call: TRBD2 (5 bases). Germline CDR1 is SQVTM and CDR2 is ANQGSEA. V was trimmed by 4 bases and J by 2 bases, leaving 12 bases between them. The CDR3 is 14 amino acids.